A single TCR beta chain is shown here with its context. What it recognizes is unknown. V was trimmed by 5 bases and J by 5 bases, leaving 18 bases between them. Germline CDR1 is SGHAT and CDR2 is FQNNGV. CDR3 length equals 15 residues. These data come from a study of cytomegalovirus exposure and HLA in healthy donors. Study-level points and caveats: When presence/absence was analysed, sequencing depth was taken to be roughly uniform across donors. Further analysis was carried out later, and it showed several of the most significant clusters appearing linked to common viral pathogens.

Use of 60 Vbeta and 13 Jbeta primers characterized the PCR. Sequencing was performed with immunoSEQ multiplex PCR; in TCRdb, only in-frame clones are kept and a portion is missing. The sample lists some 150,000 clones, roughly 80% occurring once. The receptor was derived from a middle-aged man in good health and CMV-seronegative. Sequenced: PBMCs. The chain is built from TRBV11-2 and TRBJ1-2; D is undetermined. The CDR3 sequence: CASSPSGDPTYGYTF. The DNA of the CDR3 is TGTGCCAGCAGCCCCTCCGGCGACCCGACATATGGCTACACCTTC.